This T cell receptor (beta chain) came from a study of blood T cell repertoires in COVID-19. Looking at the study overall: Acute-phase and convalescent COVID-19 samples originated in the United States, Italy and Spain.

Generated by immunoSEQ multiplex PCR, the TCRdb table keeps only in-frame clones and is missing some. The table has around 340,000 clones, more than 70% seen once. The CDR3 covers 12 residues. The V end was cut by 2 bases, the J end by 4 bases, with 8 bases between. Per the germline V gene, CDR1 is GTSNPN and CDR2 is SVGIG (reference sequence). The chain carries TRBV30 and TRBJ1-2; D call uncertain. The receptor's source is a woman in her 30s who had been exposed to COVID-19. Sequenced material: PBMCs or T cells enriched from blood (not recorded which). CDR3 sequence reads: CAWSSQAYGYTF. The CDR3 nucleotides read TGTGCCTGGAGTTCCCAGGCCTATGGCTACACCTTC.